A single T cell receptor beta chain is shown here with its context. The antigen is not known. With V trimmed by 0 bases and J by 4 bases, 3 bases remained unmatched. CDR3 length equals 15 residues. The V gene's germline CDR1 is SGDLS and CDR2 YYNGEE. Isocitrate dehydrogenase mutation was absent in all glioblastoma patients. Clones were sequenced by immunoSEQ multiplex PCR, and TCRdb holds only the in-frame ones, with some missing. The sample includes fewer than 50,000 clones, approximately 84% of them seen just once. These data originate in a study of glioma-infiltrating T cells after dendritic cell vaccination. Study-wide findings and caveats: Only a small number of patients had complete blood and tumor samples.

The TCR originated in a human donor with glioblastoma. The sample consisted of blood, taken before dendritic cell vaccination. The V call is TRBV9, the J call TRBJ1-3; 8 bases agree with TRBD1. This CDR3 is CASSVAPGGGNTIYF. CDR3 DNA sequence: TGTGCCAGCAGCGTAGCTCCAGGGGGCGGAAACACCATATATTTT. The full variable domain, its missing parts supplied by reference TRBV9 and TRBJ1-3, is DSGVTQTPKHLITATGQRVTLRCSPRSGDLSVYWYQQSLDQGLQFLIQYYNGEERAKGNILERFSAQQFPDLHSELNLSSLELGDSALYFCASSVAPGGGNTIYFGEGSWLTVV.